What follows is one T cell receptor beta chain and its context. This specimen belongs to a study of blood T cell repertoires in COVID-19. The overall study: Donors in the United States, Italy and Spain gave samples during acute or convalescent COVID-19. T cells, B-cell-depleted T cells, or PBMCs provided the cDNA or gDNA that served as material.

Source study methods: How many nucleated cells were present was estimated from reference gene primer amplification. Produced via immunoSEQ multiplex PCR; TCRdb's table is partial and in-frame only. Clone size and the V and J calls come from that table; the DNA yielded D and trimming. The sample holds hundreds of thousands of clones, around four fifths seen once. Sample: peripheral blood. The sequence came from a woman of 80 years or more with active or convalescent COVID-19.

The CDR3 nucleotides read TGTGCCACCAAGCCCAAGGGGGGACAGTCGTCACCCCTCCACTTT. Its protein is CATKPKGGQSSPLHF. The V and J genes are TRBV5-6 and TRBJ1-6, with 7 bases fitting TRBD1. CDR3 length: 15 residues. Germline trimming cut 9 bases from V and 10 bases from J; bases unmatched to any gene: 16. Germline CDR1 reads SGHDT; CDR2 reads YYEEEE.